In this sample, the clone carrying this T cell receptor (beta chain) turned up a few times. What it binds is unknown. The data originate from a study of T cell repertoires in aging, cancer and after chemotherapy. Study information: Six age groups, ranging from 30 or younger to 70 or older, included the donors. Over several months to years, re-sampled healthy donor repertoires clearly shared clones. The whole study produced a dataset of millions of TCR reads.

Germline V CDR1 and CDR2: MNHEY, SVGAGI. CDR3 length equals 14 residues. Between the trimmed V and J ends, which lost 5 bases and 4 bases, there was a span of 13 bases. General observations from the study: In each cancer cohort, median generation probability increased across chemotherapy, suggesting thymic output rebounded.

Peripheral blood genomic DNA, not sorted cells or RNA, was the template. Rearranged V-D-J TRB sequences were amplified with a mixed TRB-A/B primer pool. MiXCR, run by TCRdb on the multiplex PCR reads, gives a single entry per CDR3 protein. The profile shows under 12,000 distinct CDR3 sequences, around 42% of them singletons. The V and J genes are TRBV6-5 and TRBJ2-3; D perhaps matches TRBD2 (6 bases). This TCR was recovered from a human donor in good health. Specimen: blood. CDR3 residues: CASSEASVADTQYF. CDR3 bases: TGTGCCAGCAGTGAAGCTAGCGTTGCAGATACGCAGTATTTT.